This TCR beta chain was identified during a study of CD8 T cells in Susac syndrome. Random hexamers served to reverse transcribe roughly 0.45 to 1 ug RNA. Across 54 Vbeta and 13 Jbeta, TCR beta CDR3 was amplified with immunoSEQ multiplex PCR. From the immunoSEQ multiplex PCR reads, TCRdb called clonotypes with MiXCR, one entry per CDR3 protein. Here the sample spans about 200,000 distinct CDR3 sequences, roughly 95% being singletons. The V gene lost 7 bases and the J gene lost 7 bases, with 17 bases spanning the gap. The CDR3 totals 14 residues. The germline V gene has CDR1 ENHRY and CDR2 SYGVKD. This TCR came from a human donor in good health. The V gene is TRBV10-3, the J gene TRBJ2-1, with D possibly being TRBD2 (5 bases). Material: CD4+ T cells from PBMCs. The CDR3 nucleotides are TGTGCCATCACCGACCCTCGGGGTTCTAATGAGCAGTTCTTC. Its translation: CAITDPRGSNEQFF.